This record concerns one T cell receptor (beta chain) sequence. Its antigen is currently unknown. The source of the sample is a study of graft-versus-host responses after intestinal transplantation. Study background: Recipients received multivisceral, liver-intestinal, or isolated intestinal transplants. Every one of the recipients received anti-thymocyte globulin induction and afterwards took tacrolimus and steroids for 3 to 4 years. General study findings and limits: Recipient marrow harbored GvH clones, some of which surfaced first in ileum or blood. HvG clone declines early post-transplant were associated with peak circulating GvH levels.

Assay: immunoSEQ multiplex PCR; the TCRdb copy retains only in-frame clones and omits some. The sample carries about 19,000 clones, 82% recorded once. Germline CDR1 and CDR2: LNHDA and SQIVND (reference sequence). V was shortened by 7 bases and J by 2 bases, with 11 bases between the two germline ends. The CDR3 covers 14 residues. The sample here was PBMCs, taken 14 days after transplant. The sequence was collected from a human patient who received an intestinal transplant, so some T cells may come from the graft donor. The J gene is TRBJ2-2, the V gene TRBV19; D gene uncertain. As DNA, the CDR3 is TGTGCCAGTAAAGACGGGCAAAACACCGGGGAGCTGTTTTTT. Translation gives CASKDGQNTGELFF. Together with reference TRBV19 and TRBJ2-2, the CDR3 gives the full variable domain: DGGITQSPKYLFRKEGQNVTLSCEQNLNHDAMYWYRQDPGQGLRLIYYSQIVNDFQKGDIAEGYSVSREKKESFPLTVTSAQKNPTAFYLCASKDGQNTGELFFGEGSRLTVL.